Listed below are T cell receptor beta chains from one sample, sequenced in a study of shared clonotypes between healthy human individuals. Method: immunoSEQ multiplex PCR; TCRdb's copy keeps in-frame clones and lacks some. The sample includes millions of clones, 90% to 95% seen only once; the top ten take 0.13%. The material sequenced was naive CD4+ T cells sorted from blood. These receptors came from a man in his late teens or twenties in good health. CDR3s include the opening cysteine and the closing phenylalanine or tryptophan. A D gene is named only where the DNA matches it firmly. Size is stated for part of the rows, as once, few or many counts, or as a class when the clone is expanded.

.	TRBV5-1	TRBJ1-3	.	TGCGCCAGCCAATTTCAGGGGTCCGGAGACACCATATATTTT	CASQFQGSGDTIYF
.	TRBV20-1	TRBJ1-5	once	TGCAGTGCTGGCCTTAATCAGCCCCAGCATTTT	CSAGLNQPQHF
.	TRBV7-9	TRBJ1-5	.	TGTGCCAGCAGTTACATGGGGGTCAATCAGCCCCAGCATTTT	CASSYMGVNQPQHF
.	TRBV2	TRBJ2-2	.	TGTGCCAGCAGTGGGACGGGGGCCGGGGAGCTGTTTTTT	CASSGTGAGELFF
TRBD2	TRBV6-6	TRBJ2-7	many	TGTGCCAGCACTGGACTAGCGGGAGACGAGCAGTACTTC	CASTGLAGDEQYF
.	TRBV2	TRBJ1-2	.	TGTGCCAGCAGTCCAGTCCTCCGCTCTAACTATGGCTACACCTTC	CASSPVLRSNYGYTF
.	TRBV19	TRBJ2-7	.	TGTGCCAGTAGTATAGGTGGGACGGCGGTCGAGCAGTACTTC	CASSIGGTAVEQYF
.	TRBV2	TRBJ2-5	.	TGTGCCAGCAGTAAAAGGGGACAAGAGACCCAGTACTTC	CASSKRGQETQYF
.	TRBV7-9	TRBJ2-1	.	TGTGCCAGCAGCTTAGCGTGGCGGCTCGGGGAGCAGTTCTTC	CASSLAWRLGEQFF
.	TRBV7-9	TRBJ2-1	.	TGTGCCAGCAGCGACAAAGAGGATGAGCAGTTCTTC	CASSDKEDEQFF
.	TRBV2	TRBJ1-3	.	TGTGCCAGCAGCGGCGGCAGTGGAAACACCATATATTTT	CASSGGSGNTIYF
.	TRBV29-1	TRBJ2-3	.	TGCAGCGTTGAAGGGTCCCGCACAGATACGCAGTATTTT	CSVEGSRTDTQYF
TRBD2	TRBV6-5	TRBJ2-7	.	TGTGCCAGCAGGACTTCCCCTAGCGGGACTTACGAGCAGTACTTC	CASRTSPSGTYEQYF
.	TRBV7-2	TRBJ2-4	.	TGTGCCAGCAGCTTAGTATTTGAGGCCAAAAACATTCAGTACTTC	CASSLVFEAKNIQYF
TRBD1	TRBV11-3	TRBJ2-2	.	TGTGCCAGCAGCTTAGGACAGGGGGACACCGGGGAGCTGTTTTTT	CASSLGQGDTGELFF
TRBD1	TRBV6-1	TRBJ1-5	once	TGTGCCAGCAGTGATAAGGGACAGACTCTTAGCAATCAGCCCCAGCATTTT	CASSDKGQTLSNQPQHF
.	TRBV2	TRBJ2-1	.	TGTGCCAGCGGGGAGCTAGCAAGCTACAATGAGCAGTTCTTC	CASGELASYNEQFF
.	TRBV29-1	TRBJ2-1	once	TGCAGCGGTAGGGGGAGCTCCTACAATGAGCAGTTCTTC	CSGRGSSYNEQFF
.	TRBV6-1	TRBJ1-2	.	TGTGCCAGCAGTGAGGGCGTATTTGGCTACACCTTC	CASSEGVFGYTF
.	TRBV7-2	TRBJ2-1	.	TGTGCCAGCAGCAGGGACTCTAAGTACAATGAGCAGTTCTTC	CASSRDSKYNEQFF
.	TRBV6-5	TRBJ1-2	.	TGTGCCAGCATGCCGAGCGGGGCGCCCGGCGACTACACCTTC	CASMPSGAPGDYTF
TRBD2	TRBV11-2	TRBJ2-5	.	TGTGCCAGCAGCCACCGACTAGCGGGGTTTCAAGAGACCCAGTACTTC	CASSHRLAGFQETQYF
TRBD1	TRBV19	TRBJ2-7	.	TGTGCCAGTAGTACACAGGGGAGCTCCTACGAGCAGTACTTC	CASSTQGSSYEQYF
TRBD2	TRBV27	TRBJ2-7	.	TGTGCCAGCAGTTTTCGCTGGGCGGGACTAGCGGGGGCCTACGAGCAGTACTTC	CASSFRWAGLAGAYEQYF